The clone carrying this T cell receptor beta chain has ten or more counts. The antigen remains undetermined. The data originate from a study of T cell repertoires in cytomegalovirus infection. The overall study: HLA-C-restricted CMV epitopes, recently identified, and well-studied HLA-B-restricted ones were used by the study.

The length of the CDR3 is 11 residues. V gave up 6 bases and J gave up 3 bases, with 5 bases separating them. Germline CDR1 MDHEN, CDR2 SYDVKM. Whole-study findings and limits: Summed public TCR beta family frequency identified CMV carriers bearing the relevant HLA.

A single record per CDR3 protein comes from TCRdb applying MiXCR to the reads. The sample lists hundreds of thousands of distinct CDR3 sequences; approximately 32% were seen once. The sample was cultured PBMCs, taken from culture after CMV antigen stimulation. The clonotype comes from a human donor in good health (CMV status not recorded). Some clones in this sample may be carry-over from other donors' samples. This chain connects TRBV28 to TRBJ2-5; D unclear. The CDR3 spells CASSSEETQYF. As DNA, the CDR3 is TGTGCCAGCAGCTCTGAAGAGACCCAGTACTTC.